Listed below are T cell receptor beta chains from one sample, sequenced in a study of blood T cell repertoires in COVID-19. Some clones are missing from TCRdb's copy, which holds only in-frame ones; the method was immunoSEQ multiplex PCR. The sample has roughly 200,000 clones, over 75% seen once. Sequencing used peripheral blood. The receptors were gathered from an elderly woman with acute or convalescent COVID-19. CDR3s include the opening cysteine and the closing phenylalanine or tryptophan. D genes are given only for firm matches. The listing skips clone size in some rows; elsewhere it reads once, few, many or a size class.

size: -
J: TRBJ1-2
V: TRBV7-9
D: -
DNA: TGTGCCAGCAGCTTAGCGACAGCTAACTATGGCTACACCTTC
CDR3: CASSLATANYGYTF

size: -
J: TRBJ2-5
V: TRBV2
D: -
DNA: TGTGCCAGCAGACAGGGTGGTGAGACCCAGTACTTC
CDR3: CASRQGGETQYF

size: -
J: TRBJ2-7
V: TRBV10-1
D: -
DNA: TGCGCCAGTTCAGGGTTGAGCCCCTACGAGCAGTACTTC
CDR3: CASSGLSPYEQYF

size: -
J: TRBJ1-1
V: TRBV5-1
D: -
DNA: TGCGCCAGCAGCTTGGACCTACTAGGGAACACTGAAGCTTTCTTT
CDR3: CASSLDLLGNTEAFF

size: -
J: TRBJ1-1
V: TRBV5-1
D: -
DNA: TGCGCCAGCAGCCCCGACAGGTTCATGAACACTGAAGCTTTCTTT
CDR3: CASSPDRFMNTEAFF

size: once
J: TRBJ1-5
V: TRBV5-5
D: TRBD1
DNA: TGTGCCAGCAGCTTGGCGGGGACAGGGGATCAGCCCCAGCATTTT
CDR3: CASSLAGTGDQPQHF

size: -
J: TRBJ1-2
V: TRBV6-5
D: -
DNA: TGTGCCAGCAGTCCCCAATTTGGGTGGGCTATCACCTTC
CDR3: CASSPQFGWAITF

size: -
J: TRBJ1-2
V: TRBV6-6
D: -
DNA: TGTGCCAGCACTAAACAGGGTTTGGGATATGGCTACACCTTC
CDR3: CASTKQGLGYGYTF

size: few
J: TRBJ2-5
V: TRBV3-1/TRBV3-2
D: TRBD2
DNA: TGTGCCAGCAGCCAAAAAGGACTAGCCCAAGAGACCCAGTACTTC
CDR3: CASSQKGLAQETQYF

size: -
J: TRBJ2-2
V: TRBV10-3
D: -
DNA: TGTGCCATCAGAGGACGGGGCCCCCCGGGAGACACCGGGGAGCTGTTTTTT
CDR3: CAIRGRGPPGDTGELFF

size: -
J: TRBJ2-7
V: TRBV10-2
D: -
DNA: TGCGCCAGCAGTGAGTCGAACTCAACCCCCGAGCAGTACTTC
CDR3: CASSESNSTPEQYF

size: -
J: TRBJ2-1
V: TRBV6-2/TRBV6-3
D: TRBD2
DNA: TGTGCCAGCAGTTACACACTAGCGGGAGGGCCAAATGAGCAGTTCTTC
CDR3: CASSYTLAGGPNEQFF

size: few
J: TRBJ2-7
V: TRBV5-1
D: -
DNA: TGCGCCAGCAGCTCGTTACAAAGCTCCTACGAGCAGTACTTC
CDR3: CASSSLQSSYEQYF

size: -
J: TRBJ1-6
V: TRBV19
D: -
DNA: TGTGCCAGTACCGAGGGGGAATATAATTCACCCCTCCACTTT
CDR3: CASTEGEYNSPLHF

size: -
J: TRBJ1-1
V: TRBV19
D: -
DNA: TGTGCCAGTAGTATCAGGGCCATGAACACTGAAGCTTTCTTT
CDR3: CASSIRAMNTEAFF

size: once
J: TRBJ2-3
V: TRBV5-1
D: -
DNA: TGCGCCAGCAGCTTAGCCGGGAGTTCTAGCACAGATACGCAGTATTTT
CDR3: CASSLAGSSSTDTQYF

size: once
J: TRBJ2-1
V: TRBV20-1
D: -
DNA: TGCAGTGCTAGACCGGACAATGAGCAGTTCTTC
CDR3: CSARPDNEQFF

size: -
J: TRBJ1-5
V: TRBV6-1
D: -
DNA: TGTGCCAGCAGTGAAGCGTCAGGGAACAATCAGCCCCAGCATTTT
CDR3: CASSEASGNNQPQHF

size: -
J: TRBJ2-3
V: TRBV9
D: -
DNA: TGTGCCAGCAGCGTAGGCTGGGGGCTCACAGATACGCAGTATTTT
CDR3: CASSVGWGLTDTQYF

size: -
J: TRBJ1-4
V: TRBV19
D: TRBD1
DNA: TGTGCCAGTAGTACCCTAACAGGGGAAAGAGAAAAACTGTTTTTT
CDR3: CASSTLTGEREKLFF

size: few
J: TRBJ2-1
V: TRBV10-3
D: TRBD1
DNA: TGTGCCATCAGGACCGGGACAGGGGAACACAATGAGCAGTTCTTC
CDR3: CAIRTGTGEHNEQFF

size: -
J: TRBJ2-7
V: TRBV18
D: -
DNA: TGTGCCAGCTCACCCACTGGGCGAGAGCAGTACTTC
CDR3: CASSPTGREQYF

size: -
J: TRBJ1-6
V: TRBV25-1
D: -
DNA: TGTGCCAGCAGCAAGGCGGGGGGCGGCTCACCCCTCCACTTT
CDR3: CASSKAGGGSPLHF

size: -
J: TRBJ1-5
V: TRBV6-1
D: -
DNA: TGTGCCAGCAGTGGGACACCTGACAGGTTTGATCAGCCCCAGCATTTT
CDR3: CASSGTPDRFDQPQHF

size: -
J: TRBJ2-1
V: TRBV19
D: TRBD2
DNA: TGTGCCAGTATTATGGGCGGGGGGGCCTTCAATGAGCAGTTCTTC
CDR3: CASIMGGGAFNEQFF

size: -
J: TRBJ2-3
V: TRBV7-2
D: TRBD1
DNA: TGTGCCAGCAGCCATTCCGCCGGGACAGGGTTGACAGATACGCAGTATTTT
CDR3: CASSHSAGTGLTDTQYF